The 2 T cell receptor beta chains presented below share a single source sample, sequenced in a study of glioma-infiltrating T cells. Amplification of TCR alpha and beta CDR3 regions from RNA used iRepertoire nested multiplex PCR. TCRdb fed the multiplex PCR reads into MiXCR, producing one record per CDR3 protein. The sample consists of about 380,000 distinct CDR3 sequences, more than 35% of them appearing once. Sequenced material: glioma tissue, nonneoplastic brain tissue, or PBMCs (not recorded which). The receptors derive from a human donor with low-grade glioma or glioblastoma, undergoing nonglioma brain surgery, or in good health (not recorded which).

Concerning this clonotype itself: A single base separates this from a much larger clone, so it may be a read error. This chain connects TRBV27 to TRBJ2-7, with a possible D match to TRBD1 (6 bases). CDR1 and CDR2 from the germline V gene are MNHEY and SMNVEV (reference sequence). Trimming left V 2 bases short and J 5 bases short, with 13 bases between. The CDR3 runs to 14 residues. CDR3 protein: CASSLLTGTNEQYF. The DNA of the CDR3 is TGTGCCAGCAGTTTACTGACAGGTACCAACGAGCAGTACTTC.

This clonotype has at least ten counts. The chain couples TRBV6-2 or TRBV6-3 to TRBJ2-7; D is uncertain. CDR1 is MNHEY and CDR2 is SVGEGT in the germline V gene. CDR3 length equals 14 residues. The V gene lost 6 bases and the J gene lost 3 bases, with 15 bases spanning the gap. Here the CDR3 DNA reads TGTGCCAGCAGCTACCCAGCCAGCCTCTACGAGCAGTACTTC. Its translation: CASSYPASLYEQYF.